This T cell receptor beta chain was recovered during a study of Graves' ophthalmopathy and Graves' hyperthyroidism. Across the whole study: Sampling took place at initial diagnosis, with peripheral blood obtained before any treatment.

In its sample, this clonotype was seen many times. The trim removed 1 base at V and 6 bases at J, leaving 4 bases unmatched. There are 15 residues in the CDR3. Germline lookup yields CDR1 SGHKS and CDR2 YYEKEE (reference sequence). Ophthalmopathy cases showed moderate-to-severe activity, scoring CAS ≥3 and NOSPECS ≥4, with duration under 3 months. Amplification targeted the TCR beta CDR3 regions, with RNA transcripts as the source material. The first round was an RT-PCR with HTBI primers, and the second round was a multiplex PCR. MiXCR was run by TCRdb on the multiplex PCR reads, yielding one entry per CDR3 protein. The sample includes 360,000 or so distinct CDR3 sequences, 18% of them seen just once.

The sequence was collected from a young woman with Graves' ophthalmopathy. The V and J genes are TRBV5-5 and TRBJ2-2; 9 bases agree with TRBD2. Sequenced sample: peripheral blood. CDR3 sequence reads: CASSLFAGGPGELFF. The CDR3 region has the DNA TGTGCCAGCAGCTTGTTTGCGGGAGGGCCCGGGGAGCTGTTTTTT.